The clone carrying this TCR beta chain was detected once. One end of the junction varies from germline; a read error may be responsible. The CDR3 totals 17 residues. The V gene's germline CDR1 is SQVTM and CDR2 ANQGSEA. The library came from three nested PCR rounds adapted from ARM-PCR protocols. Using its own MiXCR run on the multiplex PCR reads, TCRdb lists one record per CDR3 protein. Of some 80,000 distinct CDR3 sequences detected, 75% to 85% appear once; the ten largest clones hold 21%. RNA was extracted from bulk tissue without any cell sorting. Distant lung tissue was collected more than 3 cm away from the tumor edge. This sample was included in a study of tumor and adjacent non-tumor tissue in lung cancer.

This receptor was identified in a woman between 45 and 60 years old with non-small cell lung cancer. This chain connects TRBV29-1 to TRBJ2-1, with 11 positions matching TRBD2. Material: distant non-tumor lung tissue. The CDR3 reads CSVSLPFSGRARDEHFF. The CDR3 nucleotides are TGCAGCGTTTCCCTCCCCTTTAGCGGGAGGGCGCGGGATGAGCACTTCTTC.